This entry is about one T cell receptor (beta chain). Its antigen is unknown. Germline CDR1 is SGHVS and CDR2 is FQNEAQ. V lost 8 bases to trimming and J lost 0 bases, with 11 bases between them. The CDR3 length is 14 residues. Using immunoSEQ multiplex PCR, the repertoire was profiled, and TCRdb retains in-frame clones only, with some absent. The profile shows approximately 1,500,000 clones, 95% to 99% of them singletons. Healthy HIV-negative adults with no recent acute infections or vaccinations were recruited as donors. This specimen belongs to a study of shared clonotypes between healthy human individuals. Study overall: Used for every donor were three CD4 naive, three CD4 memory, two CD8 naive and one CD8 memory plate.

Regarding the study as a whole: A few donors shared around 5.1% of their naive CD4 clonotypes. As a rule, naive subsets had a larger estimated richness than memory subsets.

What was sequenced was naive CD4+ T cells sorted from blood. As for subset: CD45RA+ positively selected. This chain joins TRBV7-8 and TRBJ2-1; D may be TRBD2 (5 bases). This TCR was recovered from a man aged 30 to 39 in good health. The CDR3 DNA reads as TGTGCCAGCGAAGCGGAGATCTCCTACAATGAGCAGTTCTTC. Translation: CASEAEISYNEQFF.